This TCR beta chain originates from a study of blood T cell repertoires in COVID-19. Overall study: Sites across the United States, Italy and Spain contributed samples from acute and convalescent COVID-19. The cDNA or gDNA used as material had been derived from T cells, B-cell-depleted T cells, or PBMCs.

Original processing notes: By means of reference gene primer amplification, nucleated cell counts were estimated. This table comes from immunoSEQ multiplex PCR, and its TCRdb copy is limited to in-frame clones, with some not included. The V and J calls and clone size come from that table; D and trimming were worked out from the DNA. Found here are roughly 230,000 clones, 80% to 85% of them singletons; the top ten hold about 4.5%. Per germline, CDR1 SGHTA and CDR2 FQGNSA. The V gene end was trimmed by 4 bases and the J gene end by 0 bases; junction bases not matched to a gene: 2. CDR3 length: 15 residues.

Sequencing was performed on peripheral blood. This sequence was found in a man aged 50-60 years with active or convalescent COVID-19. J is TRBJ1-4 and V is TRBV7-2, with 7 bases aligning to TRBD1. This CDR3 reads CASSWGQTTNEKLFF. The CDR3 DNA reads TGTGCCAGCAGCTGGGGACAGACAACTAATGAAAAACTGTTTTTT.